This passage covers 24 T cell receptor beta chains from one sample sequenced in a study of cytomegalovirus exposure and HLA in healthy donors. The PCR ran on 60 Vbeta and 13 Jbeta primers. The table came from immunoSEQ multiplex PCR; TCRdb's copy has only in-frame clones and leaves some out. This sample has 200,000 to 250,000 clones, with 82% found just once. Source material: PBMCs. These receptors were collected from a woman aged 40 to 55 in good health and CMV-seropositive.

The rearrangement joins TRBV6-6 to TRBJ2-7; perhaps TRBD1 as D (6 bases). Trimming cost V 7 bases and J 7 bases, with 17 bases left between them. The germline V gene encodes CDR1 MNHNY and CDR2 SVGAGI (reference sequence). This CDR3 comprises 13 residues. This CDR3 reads CASMASGAGEQYF. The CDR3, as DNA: TGTGCCAGCATGGCATCAGGGGCAGGGGAGCAGTACTTC.

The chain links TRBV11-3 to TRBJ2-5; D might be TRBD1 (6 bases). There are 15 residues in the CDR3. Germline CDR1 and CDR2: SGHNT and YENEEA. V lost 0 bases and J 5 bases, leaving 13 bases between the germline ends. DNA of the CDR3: TGTGCCAGCAGCTTAGATGGGGGCGAGGAGGAGACCCAGTACTTC. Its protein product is CASSLDGGEEETQYF. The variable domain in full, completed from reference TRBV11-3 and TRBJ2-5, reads EAGVVQSPRYKIIEKKQPVAFWCNPISGHNTLYWYLQNLGQGPELLIRYENEEAVDDSQLPKDRFSAERLKGVDSTLKIQPAELGDSAVYLCASSLDGGEEETQYFGPGTRLLVL.

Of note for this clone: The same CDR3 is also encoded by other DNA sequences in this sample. CDR3 loop: CSARGGTEAFF. CDR3 nucleotides: TGCAGTGCCAGGGGTGGCACTGAAGCTTTCTTT. J is TRBJ1-1 and V is TRBV20-1; possibly TRBD1 for D (6 bases). This CDR3 is built from 11 residues. V was trimmed by 6 bases and J by 4 bases, leaving 9 bases between them. From germline, CDR1 is DFQATT and CDR2 SNEGSKA (reference sequence).

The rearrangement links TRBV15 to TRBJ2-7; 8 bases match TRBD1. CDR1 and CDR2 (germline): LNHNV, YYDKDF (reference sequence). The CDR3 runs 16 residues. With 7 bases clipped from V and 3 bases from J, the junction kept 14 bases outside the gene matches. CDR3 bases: TGTGCCACCATCATACTCAGGACAGGGAACTACTACGAGCAGTACTTC. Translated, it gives CATIILRTGNYYEQYF.

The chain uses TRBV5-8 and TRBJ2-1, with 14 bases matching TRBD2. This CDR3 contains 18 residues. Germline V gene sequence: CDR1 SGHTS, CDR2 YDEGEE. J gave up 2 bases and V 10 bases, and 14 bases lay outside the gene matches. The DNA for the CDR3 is TGTGCCTCTGGAAGGGTGAGACTAGCGGGAGGGCCCTACAATGAGCAGTTCTTC. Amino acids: CASGRVRLAGGPYNEQFF. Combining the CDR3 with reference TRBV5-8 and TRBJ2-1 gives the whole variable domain EAGVTQSPTHLIKTRGQQATLRCSPISGHTSVYWYQQALGLGLQFLLWYDEGEERNRGNFPPRFSGRQFPNYSSELNVNALELEDSALYLCASGRVRLAGGPYNEQFFGPGTRLTVL.

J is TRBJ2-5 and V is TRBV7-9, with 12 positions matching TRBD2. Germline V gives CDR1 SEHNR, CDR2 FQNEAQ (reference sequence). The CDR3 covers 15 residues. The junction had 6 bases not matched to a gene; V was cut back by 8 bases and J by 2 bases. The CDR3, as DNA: TGTGCCAGCGGACTAGCGGGACCAAAACAAGAGACCCAGTACTTC. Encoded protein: CASGLAGPKQETQYF.

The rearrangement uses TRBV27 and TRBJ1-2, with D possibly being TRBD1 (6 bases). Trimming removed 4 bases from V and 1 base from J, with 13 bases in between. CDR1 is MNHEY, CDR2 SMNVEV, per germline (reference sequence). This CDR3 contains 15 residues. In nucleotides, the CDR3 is TGTGCCAGCAGTTCACAGGGCCCTGTTAACTATGGCTACACCTTC. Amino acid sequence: CASSSQGPVNYGYTF.

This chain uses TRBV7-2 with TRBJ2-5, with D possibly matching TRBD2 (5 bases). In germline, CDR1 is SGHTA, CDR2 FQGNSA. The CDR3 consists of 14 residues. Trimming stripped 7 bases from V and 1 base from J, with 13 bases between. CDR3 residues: CASILRVGQETQYF. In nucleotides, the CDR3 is TGTGCCAGCATCCTGAGGGTGGGCCAAGAGACCCAGTACTTC. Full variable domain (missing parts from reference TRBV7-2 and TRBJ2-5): GAGVSQSPSNKVTEKGKDVELRCDPISGHTALYWYRQSLGQGLEFLIYFQGNSAPDKSGLPSDRFSAERTGGSVSTLTIQRTQQEDSAVYLCASILRVGQETQYFGPGTRLLVL.

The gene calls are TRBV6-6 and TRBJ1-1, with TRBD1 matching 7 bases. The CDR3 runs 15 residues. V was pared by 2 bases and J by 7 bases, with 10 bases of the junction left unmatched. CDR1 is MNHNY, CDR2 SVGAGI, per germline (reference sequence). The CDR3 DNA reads TGTGCCAGCAGTTACCTCGGGACAGTTGGTAGTGAAGCTTTCTTT. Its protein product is CASSYLGTVGSEAFF.

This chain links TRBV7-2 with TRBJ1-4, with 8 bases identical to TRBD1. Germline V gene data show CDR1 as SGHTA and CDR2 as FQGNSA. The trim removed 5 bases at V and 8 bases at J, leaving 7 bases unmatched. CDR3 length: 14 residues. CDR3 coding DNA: TGTGCCAGCAGCGCGACAGGGGCGCGGGAAAAACTGTTTTTT. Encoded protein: CASSATGAREKLFF.

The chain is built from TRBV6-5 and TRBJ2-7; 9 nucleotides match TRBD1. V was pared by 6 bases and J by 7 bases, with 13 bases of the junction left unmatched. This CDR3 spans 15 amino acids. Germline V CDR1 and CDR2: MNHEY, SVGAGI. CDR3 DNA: TGTGCCAGCAGATATTCGTGGGACAGGGCTTTTGAGCAGTACTTC. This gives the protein CASRYSWDRAFEQYF.

The CDR3 reads CASSAGTSGGFTDTQYF. As DNA, the CDR3 is TGTGCCAGCAGTGCCGGGACTAGCGGGGGGTTCACAGATACGCAGTATTTT. The chain is built from TRBV6-4 and TRBJ2-3; 15 positions agree with TRBD2. V lost 4 bases to trimming and J lost 2 bases; unmatched junction nucleotides: 4. The CDR3 is 17 amino acids. Germline V gene data show CDR1 as MRHNA and CDR2 as SNTAGT.

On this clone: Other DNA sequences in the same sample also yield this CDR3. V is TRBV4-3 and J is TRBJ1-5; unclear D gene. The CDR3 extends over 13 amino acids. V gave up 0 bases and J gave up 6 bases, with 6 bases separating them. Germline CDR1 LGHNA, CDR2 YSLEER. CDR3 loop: CASSQDSGQPQHF. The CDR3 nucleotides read TGCGCCAGCAGCCAAGACAGCGGTCAGCCCCAGCATTTT.

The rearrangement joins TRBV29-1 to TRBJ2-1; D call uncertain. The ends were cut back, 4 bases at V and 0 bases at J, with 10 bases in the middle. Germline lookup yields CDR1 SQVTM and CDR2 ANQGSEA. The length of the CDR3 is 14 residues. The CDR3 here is CSVVGLSSYNEQFF. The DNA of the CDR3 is TGCAGCGTTGTCGGTTTGAGCTCCTACAATGAGCAGTTCTTC.

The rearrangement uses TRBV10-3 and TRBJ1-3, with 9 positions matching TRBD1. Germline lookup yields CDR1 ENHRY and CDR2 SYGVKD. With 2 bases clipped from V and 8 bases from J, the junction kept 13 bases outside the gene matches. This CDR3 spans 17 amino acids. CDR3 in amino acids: CAISESGPGQGRHTIYF. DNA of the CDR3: TGTGCCATCAGTGAGAGTGGACCGGGACAGGGACGACACACCATATATTTT.

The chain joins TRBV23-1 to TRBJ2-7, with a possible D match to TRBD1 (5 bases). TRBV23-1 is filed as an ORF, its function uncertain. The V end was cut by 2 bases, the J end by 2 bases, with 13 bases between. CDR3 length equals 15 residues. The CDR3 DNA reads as TGCGCCAGCAGTCAACCCCAGGGTTTCCCCTACGAGCAGTACTTC. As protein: CASSQPQGFPYEQYF.

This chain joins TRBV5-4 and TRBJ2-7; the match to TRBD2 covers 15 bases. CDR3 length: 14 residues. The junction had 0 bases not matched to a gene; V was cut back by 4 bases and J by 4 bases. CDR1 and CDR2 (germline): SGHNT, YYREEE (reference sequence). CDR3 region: CASSGTSGRYEQYF. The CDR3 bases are TGTGCCAGCAGCGGGACTAGCGGGAGGTACGAGCAGTACTTC.

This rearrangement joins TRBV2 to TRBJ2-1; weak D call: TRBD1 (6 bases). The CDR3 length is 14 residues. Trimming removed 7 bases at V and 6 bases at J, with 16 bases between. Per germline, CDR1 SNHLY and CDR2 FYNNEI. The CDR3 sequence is CASKGDTSSNEQFF. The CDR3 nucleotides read TGTGCCAGCAAGGGGGACACAAGCAGCAATGAGCAGTTCTTC. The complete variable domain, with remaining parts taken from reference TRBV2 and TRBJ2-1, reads EPEVTQTPSHQVTQMGQEVILRCVPISNHLYFYWYRQILGQKVEFLVSFYNNEISEKSEIFDDQFSVERPDGSNFTLKIRSTKLEDSAMYFCASKGDTSSNEQFFGPGTRLTVL.

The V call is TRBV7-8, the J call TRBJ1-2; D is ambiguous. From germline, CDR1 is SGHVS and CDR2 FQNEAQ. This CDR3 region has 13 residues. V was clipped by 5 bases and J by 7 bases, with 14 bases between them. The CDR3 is CASSPARGSGYTF. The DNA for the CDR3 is TGTGCCAGCAGCCCAGCCCGGGGAAGTGGCTACACCTTC.

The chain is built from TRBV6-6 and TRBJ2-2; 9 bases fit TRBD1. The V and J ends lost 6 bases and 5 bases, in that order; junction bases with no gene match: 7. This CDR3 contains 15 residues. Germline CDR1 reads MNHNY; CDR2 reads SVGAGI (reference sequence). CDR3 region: CASSTGGSGTGELFF. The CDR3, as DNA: TGTGCCAGCAGCACAGGGGGCTCGGGAACCGGGGAGCTGTTTTTT.

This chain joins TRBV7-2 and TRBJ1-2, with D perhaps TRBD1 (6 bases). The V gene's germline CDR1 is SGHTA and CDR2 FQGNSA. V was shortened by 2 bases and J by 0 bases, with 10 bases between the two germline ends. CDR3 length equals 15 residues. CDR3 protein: CASSLSGGPNYGYTF. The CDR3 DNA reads TGTGCCAGCAGCTTAAGCGGGGGCCCTAACTATGGCTACACCTTC.

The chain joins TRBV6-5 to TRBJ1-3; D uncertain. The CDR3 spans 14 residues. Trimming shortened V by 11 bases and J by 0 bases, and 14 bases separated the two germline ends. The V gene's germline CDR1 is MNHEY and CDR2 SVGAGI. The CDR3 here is CASRSSHSGNTIYF. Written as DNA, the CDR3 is TGTGCCTCCAGGTCAAGTCACTCTGGAAACACCATATATTTT.

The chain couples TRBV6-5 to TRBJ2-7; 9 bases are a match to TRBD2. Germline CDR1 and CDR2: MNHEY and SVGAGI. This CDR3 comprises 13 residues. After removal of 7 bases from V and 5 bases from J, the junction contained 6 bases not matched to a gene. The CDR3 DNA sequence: TGTGCCAGCATCCCCAGCGGGAGGAACGAGCAGTACTTC. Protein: CASIPSGRNEQYF.

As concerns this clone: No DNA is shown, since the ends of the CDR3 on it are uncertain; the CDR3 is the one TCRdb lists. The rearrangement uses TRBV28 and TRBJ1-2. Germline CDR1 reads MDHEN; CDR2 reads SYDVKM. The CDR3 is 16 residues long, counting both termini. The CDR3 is CASILGGASRSYGYTF.